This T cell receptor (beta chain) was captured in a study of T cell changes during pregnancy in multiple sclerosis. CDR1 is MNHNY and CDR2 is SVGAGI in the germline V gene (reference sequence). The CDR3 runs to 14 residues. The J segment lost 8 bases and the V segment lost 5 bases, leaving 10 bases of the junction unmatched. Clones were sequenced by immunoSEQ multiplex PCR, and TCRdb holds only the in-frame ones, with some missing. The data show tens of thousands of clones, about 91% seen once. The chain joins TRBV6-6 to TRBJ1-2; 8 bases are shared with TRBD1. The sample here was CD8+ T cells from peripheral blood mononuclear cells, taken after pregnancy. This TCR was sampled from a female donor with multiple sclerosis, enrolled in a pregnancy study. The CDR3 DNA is TGTGCCAGCAGTGCGGACAGGGCCCCCAGCGGCTACACCTTC. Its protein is CASSADRAPSGYTF.